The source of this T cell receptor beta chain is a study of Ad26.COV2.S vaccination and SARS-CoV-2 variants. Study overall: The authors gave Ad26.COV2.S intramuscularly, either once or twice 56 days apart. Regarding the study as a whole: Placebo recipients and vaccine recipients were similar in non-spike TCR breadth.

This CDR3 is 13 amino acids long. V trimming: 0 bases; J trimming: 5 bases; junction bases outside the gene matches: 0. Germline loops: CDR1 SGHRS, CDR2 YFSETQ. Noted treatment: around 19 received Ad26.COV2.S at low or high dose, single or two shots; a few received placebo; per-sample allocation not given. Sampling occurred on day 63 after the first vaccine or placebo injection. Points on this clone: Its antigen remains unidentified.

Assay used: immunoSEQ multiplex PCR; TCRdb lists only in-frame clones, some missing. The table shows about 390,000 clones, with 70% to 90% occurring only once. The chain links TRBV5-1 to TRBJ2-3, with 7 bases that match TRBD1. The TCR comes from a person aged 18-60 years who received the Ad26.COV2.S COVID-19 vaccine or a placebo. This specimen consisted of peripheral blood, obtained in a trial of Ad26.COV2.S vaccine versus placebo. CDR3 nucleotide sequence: TGCGCCAGCAGCTTGGCAGGGGGAGATACGCAGTATTTT. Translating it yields CASSLAGGDTQYF.